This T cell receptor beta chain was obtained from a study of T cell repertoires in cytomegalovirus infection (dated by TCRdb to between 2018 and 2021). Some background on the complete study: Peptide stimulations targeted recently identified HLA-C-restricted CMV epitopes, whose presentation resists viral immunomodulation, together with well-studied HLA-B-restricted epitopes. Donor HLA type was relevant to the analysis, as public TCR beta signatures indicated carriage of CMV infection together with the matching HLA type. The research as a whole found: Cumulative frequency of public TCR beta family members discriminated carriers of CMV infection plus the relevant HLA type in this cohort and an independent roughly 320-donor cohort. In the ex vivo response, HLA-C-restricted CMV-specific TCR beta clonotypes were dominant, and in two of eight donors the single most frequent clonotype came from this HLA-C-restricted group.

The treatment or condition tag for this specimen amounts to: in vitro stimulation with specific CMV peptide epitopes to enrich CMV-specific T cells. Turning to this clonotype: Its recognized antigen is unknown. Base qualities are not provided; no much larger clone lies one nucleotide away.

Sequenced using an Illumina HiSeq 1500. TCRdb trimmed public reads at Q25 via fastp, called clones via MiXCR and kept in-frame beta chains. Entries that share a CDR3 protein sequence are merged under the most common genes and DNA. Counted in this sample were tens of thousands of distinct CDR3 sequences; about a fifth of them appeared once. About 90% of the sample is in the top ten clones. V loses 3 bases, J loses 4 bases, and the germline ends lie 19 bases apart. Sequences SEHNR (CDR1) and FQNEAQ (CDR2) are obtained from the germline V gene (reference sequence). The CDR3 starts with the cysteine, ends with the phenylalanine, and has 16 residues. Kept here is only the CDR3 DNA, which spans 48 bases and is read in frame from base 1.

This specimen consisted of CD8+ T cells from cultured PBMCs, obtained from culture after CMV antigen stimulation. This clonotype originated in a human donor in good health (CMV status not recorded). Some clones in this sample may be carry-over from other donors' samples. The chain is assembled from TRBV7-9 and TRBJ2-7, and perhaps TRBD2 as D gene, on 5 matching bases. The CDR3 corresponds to CASSLAGGSGVYEQYF. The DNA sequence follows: TGTGCCAGCAGCTTGGCGGGTGGGTCAGGTGTGTACGAGCAGTACTTC.